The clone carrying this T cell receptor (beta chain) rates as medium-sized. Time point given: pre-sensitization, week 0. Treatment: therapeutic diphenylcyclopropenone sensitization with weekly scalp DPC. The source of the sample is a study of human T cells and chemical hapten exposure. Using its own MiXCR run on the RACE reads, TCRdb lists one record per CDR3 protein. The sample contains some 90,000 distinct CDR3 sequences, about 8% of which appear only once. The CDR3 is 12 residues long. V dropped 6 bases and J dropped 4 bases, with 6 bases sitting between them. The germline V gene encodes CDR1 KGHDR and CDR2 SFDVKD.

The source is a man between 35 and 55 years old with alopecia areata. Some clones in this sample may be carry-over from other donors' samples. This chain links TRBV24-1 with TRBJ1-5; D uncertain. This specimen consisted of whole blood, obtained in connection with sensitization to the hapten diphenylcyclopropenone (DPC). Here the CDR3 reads CATSSINQPQHF. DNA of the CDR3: TGTGCCACCAGTTCTATAAATCAGCCCCAGCATTTT.